This T cell receptor beta chain was obtained from a study of T cells after posttransplantation cyclophosphamide. V was cut by 0 bases and J by 1 base, with 4 bases left in between. The CDR3 sequence is 13 residues long. Germline CDR1 SGDLS, CDR2 YYNGEE. Whole-study results and caveats: Later blood repertoires were often dominated by clones from the donor CD8+ memory compartment. Recipient CMV seropositivity and CMV reactivation strongly tracked TRB clonality.

On the day of bone marrow donation, the related graft donor provided peripheral blood. This clone was detected many times. Its antigen is still unknown. TCRdb keeps only in-frame clones here, not all; method: immunoSEQ multiplex PCR. The table lists approximately 31,000 clones, with no singletons. The genes are TRBV9 and TRBJ1-1; D is ambiguous. The sequenced material came from PBMCs. This TCR was sampled from a woman in her twenties or thirties in good health and a related stem cell transplant donor. CDR3 residues: CASSVVQNTEAFF. CDR3 in DNA: TGTGCCAGCAGCGTAGTCCAGAACACTGAAGCTTTCTTT.